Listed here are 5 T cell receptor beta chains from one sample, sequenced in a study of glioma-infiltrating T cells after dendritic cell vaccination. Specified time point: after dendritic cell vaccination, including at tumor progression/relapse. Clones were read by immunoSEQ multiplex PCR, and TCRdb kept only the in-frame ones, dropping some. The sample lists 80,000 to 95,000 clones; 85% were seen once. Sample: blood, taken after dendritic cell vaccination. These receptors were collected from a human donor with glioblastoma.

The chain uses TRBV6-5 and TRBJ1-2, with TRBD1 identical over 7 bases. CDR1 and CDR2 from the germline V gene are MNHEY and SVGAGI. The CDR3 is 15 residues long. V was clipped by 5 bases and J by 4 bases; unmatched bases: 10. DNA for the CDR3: TGTGCCAGCAGTCTCCTGGGACAGCGTCTCTATGGCTACACCTTC. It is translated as CASSLLGQRLYGYTF.

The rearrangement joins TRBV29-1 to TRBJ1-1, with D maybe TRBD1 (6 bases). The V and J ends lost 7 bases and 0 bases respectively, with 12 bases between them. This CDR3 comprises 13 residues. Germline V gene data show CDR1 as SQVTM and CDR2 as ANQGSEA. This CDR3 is CSAQQGVNTEAFF. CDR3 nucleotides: TGCAGCGCACAACAGGGTGTGAACACTGAAGCTTTCTTT.

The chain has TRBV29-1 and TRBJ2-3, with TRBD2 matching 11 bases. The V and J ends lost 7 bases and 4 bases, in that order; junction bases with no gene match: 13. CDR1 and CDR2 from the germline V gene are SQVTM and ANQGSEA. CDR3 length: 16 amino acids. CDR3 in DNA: TGCAGCGCCAAGGCCGGGACTAGCGGTAAATCAGATACGCAGTATTTT. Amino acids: CSAKAGTSGKSDTQYF.

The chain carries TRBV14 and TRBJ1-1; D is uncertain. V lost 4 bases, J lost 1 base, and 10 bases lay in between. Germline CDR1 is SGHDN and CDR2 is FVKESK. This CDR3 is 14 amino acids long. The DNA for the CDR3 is TGTGCCAGCAGCCCCAGACCGGGGAACACTGAAGCTTTCTTT. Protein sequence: CASSPRPGNTEAFF.

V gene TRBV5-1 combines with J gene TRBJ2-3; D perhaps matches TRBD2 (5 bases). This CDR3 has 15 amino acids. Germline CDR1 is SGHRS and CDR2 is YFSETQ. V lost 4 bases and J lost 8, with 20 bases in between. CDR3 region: CASSPPRDLKGTQYF. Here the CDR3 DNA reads TGCGCCAGCAGCCCACCGAGGGATCTAAAGGGTACGCAGTATTTT.